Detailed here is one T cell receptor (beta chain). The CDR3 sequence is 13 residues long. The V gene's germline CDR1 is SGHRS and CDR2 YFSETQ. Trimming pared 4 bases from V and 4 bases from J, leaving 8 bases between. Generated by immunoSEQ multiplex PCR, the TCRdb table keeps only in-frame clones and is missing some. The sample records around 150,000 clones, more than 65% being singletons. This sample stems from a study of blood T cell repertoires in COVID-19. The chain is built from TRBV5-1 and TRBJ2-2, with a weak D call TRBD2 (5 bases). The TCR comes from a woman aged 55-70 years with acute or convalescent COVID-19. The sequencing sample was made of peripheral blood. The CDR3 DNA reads TGCGCCAGCAGCCCGAGCGGCACCGGGGAGCTGTTTTTT. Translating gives CASSPSGTGELFF.